This TCR beta chain was sequenced during a study of diagnostic markers for celiac disease. TCRdb re-called the reads, yielding one record per CDR3 amino acid sequence without DNA. The sample has about 3,600 distinct CDR3 sequences, and its top ten clones hold 9% to 10%. This CDR3 comprises 19 residues. The V gene's germline CDR1 is SGHRS and CDR2 YFSETQ. The source of this sequence is a human donor. This table probably holds off-target reads from a library built for another chain. V is TRBV5-1 and J is TRBJ2-1; the TCRdb call, TRBD2, lacks DNA for checking. The material sequenced was either unsorted cells or a sorted T cell fraction (not recorded which). CDR3 sequence reads: CASSPGGAGGFGIYNEQFF.